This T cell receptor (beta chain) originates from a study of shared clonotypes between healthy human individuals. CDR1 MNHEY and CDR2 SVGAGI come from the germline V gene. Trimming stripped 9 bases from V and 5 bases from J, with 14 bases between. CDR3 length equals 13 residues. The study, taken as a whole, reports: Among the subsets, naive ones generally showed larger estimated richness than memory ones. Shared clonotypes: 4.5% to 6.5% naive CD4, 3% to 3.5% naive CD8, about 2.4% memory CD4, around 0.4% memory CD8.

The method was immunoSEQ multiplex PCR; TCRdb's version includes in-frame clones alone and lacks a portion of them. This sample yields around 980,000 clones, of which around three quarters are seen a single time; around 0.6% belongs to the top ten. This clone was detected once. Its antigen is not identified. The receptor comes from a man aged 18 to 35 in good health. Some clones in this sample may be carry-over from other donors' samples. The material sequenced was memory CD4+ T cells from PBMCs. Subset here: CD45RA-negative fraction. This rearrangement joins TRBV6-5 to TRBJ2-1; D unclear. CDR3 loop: CASRMVWDNEQFF. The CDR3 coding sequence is TGTGCCAGTCGGATGGTATGGGACAATGAGCAGTTCTTC.